This TCR beta chain appears in the sequencing data of a study of T cell responses to AZD1222 COVID-19 vaccine. Libraries were prepared by immunoSEQ multiplex PCR; TCRdb keeps only in-frame clonotypes and omits some of them. The sample consists of approximately 75,000 clones, about nine tenths of them appearing once. Germline V gene data show CDR1 as GTSNPN and CDR2 as SVGIG (reference sequence). The length of the CDR3 is 15 residues. V shed 0 bases and J 3 bases; nucleotides not matched to a gene: 8. The sequences come from peripheral blood, collected 28 days after the second AZD1222 dose. This chain joins TRBV30 and TRBJ2-7; 7 bases are shared with TRBD2. This TCR was recovered from an adult who received the AZD1222 COVID-19 vaccine. The CDR3 coding sequence is TGTGCCTGGAGTGTACGTCGGGGCGGGGGCTACGAGCAGTACTTC. It translates to CAWSVRRGGGYEQYF.